These T cell receptor beta chains were read from a single sample in a study of T cell responses to AZD1222 COVID-19 vaccine. The table came from immunoSEQ multiplex PCR; TCRdb's copy has only in-frame clones and leaves some out. Of more than 85,000 clones listed, roughly 82% are singletons. Sequencing used peripheral blood, obtained on day 0 of AZD1222 vaccination. The receptors stem from an adult in good health. CDR3s include the opening cysteine and the closing phenylalanine or tryptophan. Fields, in order: CDR3 length, V gene, J gene, clone size, D gene, CDR3 protein, CDR3 DNA. A D gene is named only where the DNA matches it firmly. The size entry is marked missing in some rows and otherwise reads once, few, many or a size class.

11	TRBV29-1	TRBJ2-7	-	-	CSVDHGYEQYF	TGCAGCGTTGATCATGGTTACGAGCAGTACTTC
16	TRBV11-3	TRBJ2-2	-	-	CASSLEGSIGTGELFF	TGTGCCAGCAGCTTAGAAGGGAGTATTGGCACCGGGGAGCTGTTTTTT
13	TRBV7-9	TRBJ1-1	-	-	CASSFVEGTEAFF	TGTGCCAGCAGCTTCGTAGAGGGGACTGAAGCTTTCTTT
18	TRBV19	TRBJ1-3	-	-	CASSDYGTFARSGNTIYF	TGTGCCAGTTCCGACTACGGGACATTTGCGCGCTCTGGAAACACCATATATTTT
13	TRBV4-2	TRBJ1-1	-	-	CASSQGDGTEAFF	TGTGCCAGCAGCCAAGGGGACGGGACTGAAGCTTTCTTT
11	TRBV29-1	TRBJ2-7	-	-	CSAVTVYEQYF	TGCAGCGCCGTGACCGTTTACGAGCAGTACTTC
14	TRBV19	TRBJ1-2	-	-	CASSIDQGSYGYTF	TGTGCCAGTAGTATAGATCAGGGGTCCTATGGCTACACCTTC
13	TRBV3-1/TRBV3-2	TRBJ2-7	-	-	CASSTTRSYEQYF	TGTGCCAGCTCGACCACCCGCTCCTACGAGCAGTACTTC
14	TRBV7-9	TRBJ2-1	-	-	CASSGIRGPNEQFF	TGTGCCAGCAGCGGAATCCGGGGGCCAAATGAGCAGTTCTTC
14	TRBV19	TRBJ1-1	-	-	CASNPGRANTEAFF	TGTGCCAGTAACCCCGGCAGGGCGAACACTGAAGCTTTCTTT
13	TRBV6-1	TRBJ1-1	-	-	CASSESWRTEAFF	TGTGCCAGCAGTGAAAGTTGGAGGACTGAAGCTTTCTTT
16	TRBV6-5	TRBJ1-1	-	-	CASSYSVGEIGTEAFF	TGTGCCAGCAGTTACTCGGTCGGAGAGATTGGGACTGAAGCTTTCTTT
14	TRBV2	TRBJ1-5	once	-	CASSFDGTGQPQHF	TGTGCCAGCAGCTTCGACGGAACTGGGCAGCCCCAGCATTTT
15	TRBV7-2	TRBJ1-5	once	-	CASSLSALYPEPQHF	TGTGCCAGCAGCTTATCAGCTCTCTATCCGGAGCCCCAGCATTTT
16	TRBV5-6	TRBJ2-1	few	-	CASSLGSLRAYNEQFF	TGTGCCAGCAGCTTGGGGTCCCTGCGAGCCTACAATGAGCAGTTCTTC
16	TRBV11-3	TRBJ2-2	-	TRBD1	CASSPGTGINTGELFF	TGTGCCAGCAGCCCCGGGACAGGGATAAACACCGGGGAGCTGTTTTTT
12	TRBV10-3	TRBJ2-2	-	-	CAINKVTGELFF	TGTGCCATCAACAAGGTCACCGGGGAGCTGTTTTTT
16	TRBV21-1	TRBJ2-7	-	-	CASSIPGQAYSYEQYF	TGTGCCAGCAGCATTCCTGGACAGGCCTACTCCTACGAGCAGTACTTC
15	TRBV5-6	TRBJ1-2	-	-	CASSWRGKGSYGYTF	TGTGCCAGCAGCTGGAGGGGGAAAGGGAGCTATGGCTACACCTTC
15	TRBV5-1	TRBJ2-5	-	-	CASSSRSGGQETQYF	TGCGCCAGCAGCTCCCGGTCCGGGGGTCAAGAGACCCAGTACTTC
16	TRBV4-3	TRBJ2-7	-	-	CASSQEVLGGNYEQYF	TGCGCCAGCAGCCAAGAAGTATTAGGGGGAAACTACGAGCAGTACTTC
13	TRBV18	TRBJ2-3	-	-	CASSPPGEDTQYF	TGTGCCAGCTCACCTCCGGGGGAGGATACGCAGTATTTT
15	TRBV18	TRBJ1-2	-	-	CASSPGQGKAYGYTF	TGTGCCAGCTCACCGGGGCAGGGGAAAGCCTATGGCTACACCTTC
12	TRBV5-6	TRBJ1-5	-	-	CASSLYDQPQHF	TGTGCCAGCAGCTTGTACGATCAGCCCCAGCATTTT
15	TRBV7-3	TRBJ1-1	-	TRBD1	CASSLAGGAGTEAFF	TGTGCCAGCAGCTTAGCAGGGGGCGCGGGGACTGAAGCTTTCTTT
15	TRBV7-2	TRBJ1-1	-	-	CASTPSPGEDTEAFF	TGTGCCAGCACCCCAAGTCCAGGGGAGGACACTGAAGCTTTCTTT
13	TRBV6-1	TRBJ1-2	once	TRBD1	CASSSPGGSGYTF	TGTGCCAGCAGTTCCCCAGGGGGCTCTGGCTACACCTTC